The clone carrying this T cell receptor beta chain was observed a handful of times. Antigen specificity is unknown. This sample is drawn from a study of cytomegalovirus exposure and HLA in healthy donors. Researchers ran the PCR with 60 Vbeta and 13 Jbeta primers. Sequencing was performed with immunoSEQ multiplex PCR; in TCRdb, only in-frame clones are kept and a portion is missing. The table includes 270,000 or so clones, 86% detected once. Study-wide points: CMV serostatus stood as the only immune exposure information on hand. Among TCR beta chains, those listed as cytomegalovirus-associated numbered around 160. In vitro, a few CMV-associated chains proved specific for CMV antigens.

Germline V gene data show CDR1 as SEHNR and CDR2 as FQNEAQ (reference sequence). The CDR3 is 14 amino acids. V dropped 1 base and J dropped 7 bases, with 14 bases sitting between them. The chain combines TRBV7-9 with TRBJ2-7, with D maybe TRBD2 (5 bases). Sequenced input: PBMCs. The receptor's source is a man between 35 and 55 years old in good health and CMV-seropositive. The CDR3 coding sequence is TGTGCCAGCAGCTTAGGATGGCCCCGCGGGGAGCAGTACTTC. Translation: CASSLGWPRGEQYF.